What follows describes a single T cell receptor (beta chain). Its antigen is as yet unknown. Repertoires were generated with immunoSEQ multiplex PCR, while TCRdb's copy carries only in-frame clones and drops some. The sample includes more than 85,000 clones, just over 90% seen only once; the top ten take roughly 0.5%. This specimen comes from a study of graft-versus-host responses after intestinal transplantation. Study context: Multivisceral, liver-intestinal, or isolated intestinal grafts went to recipients. Among the recipients, all got anti-thymocyte globulin induction and then tacrolimus and steroids for approximately 3 years. Study outcomes and limitations: Recipient marrow harbored GvH clones, some of which surfaced first in ileum or blood. In patients with graft-donor T cell macrochimerism, allograft graft-versus-host to host-versus-graft clonal ratios were high.

The CDR3 consists of 13 residues. Germline V gene lookup returns CDR1 LNHDA and CDR2 SQIVND (reference sequence). J is TRBJ2-5 and V is TRBV19, with D possibly matching TRBD1 (6 bases). The DNA end lines up better with TRBJ2-7; the J call may be wrong. The sequence derives from a human donor who received an intestinal transplant. This material consisted of unstimulated CD8+ T cells sorted from spleen or lymph node cells, taken before intestinal transplant. CDR3: CASSILGGSEQYF. CDR3 DNA: TGTGCCAGTAGTATTTTAGGGGGTTCCGAGCAGTACTTC.